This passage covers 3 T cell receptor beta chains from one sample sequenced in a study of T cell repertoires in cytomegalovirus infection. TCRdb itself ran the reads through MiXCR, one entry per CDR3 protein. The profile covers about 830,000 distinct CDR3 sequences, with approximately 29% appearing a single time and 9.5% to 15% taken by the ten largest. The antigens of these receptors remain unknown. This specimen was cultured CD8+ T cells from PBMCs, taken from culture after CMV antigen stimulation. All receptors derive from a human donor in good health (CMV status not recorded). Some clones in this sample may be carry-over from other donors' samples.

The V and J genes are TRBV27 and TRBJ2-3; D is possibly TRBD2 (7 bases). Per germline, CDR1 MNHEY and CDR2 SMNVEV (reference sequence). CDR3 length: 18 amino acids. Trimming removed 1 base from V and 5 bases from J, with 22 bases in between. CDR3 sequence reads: CASSLLGGTPLWRDTQYF. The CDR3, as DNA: TGTGCCAGCAGTTTATTGGGGGGGACACCCCTTTGGAGAGATACGCAGTATTTT.

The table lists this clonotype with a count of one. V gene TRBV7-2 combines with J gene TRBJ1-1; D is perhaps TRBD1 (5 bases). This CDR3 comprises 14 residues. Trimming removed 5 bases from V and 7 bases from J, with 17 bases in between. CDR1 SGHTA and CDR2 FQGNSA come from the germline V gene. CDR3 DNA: TGTGCCAGCAGCCCGGGACCGGTGGTGGGTGAAGCTTTCTTT. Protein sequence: CASSPGPVVGEAFF.

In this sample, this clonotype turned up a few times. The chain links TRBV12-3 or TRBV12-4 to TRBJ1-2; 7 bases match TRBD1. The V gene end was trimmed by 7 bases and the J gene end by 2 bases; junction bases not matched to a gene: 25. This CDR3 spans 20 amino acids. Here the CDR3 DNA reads TGTGCCAGCAAGAGGGGGCCAAGCCTTCCTCCCTGGGAGGCCAACTATGGCTACACCTTC. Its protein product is CASKRGPSLPPWEANYGYTF.